Sequencing of this TCR beta chain was carried out in a study of blood T cells in healthy people across ages (dated by TCRdb to between 2015 and 2017). About the full investigation: In model experiments, template switching captured about one uniquely barcoded TCR beta cDNA molecule for every two T cells. To track age-related changes in TCR beta repertoire diversity, the study relied on deep sequencing normalized with unique cDNA molecular identifiers. Donors were grouped into four age groups: young (average approximately 16 years), middle-aged (39), aged (roughly 62) and long-lived (about 82). To avoid experimental bias, donors of different ages were randomly spread across the sequencing lanes. The study analyzed two additional independent replicas of 1 million unique cDNA reads from the same blood draw for two donors, one aged 18 to 30 and one aged 80 or older.

Of note for this clonotype: The antigen it binds to is not known. The record has no base qualities; no much larger clone is one base away.

Via the germline V gene, CDR1 is LGHNT and CDR2 FRNRAP. The CDR3 holds 13 amino acids from the cysteine to the phenylalanine. Of the read, only the CDR3 DNA is kept; its 39 bases are in frame from base 1. The library was made by 5' RACE. The instrument given in TCRdb is Illumina HiSeq 2500. A second PCR of about 6 to 11 cycles was run with a J-beta primer mix and a sample-barcoded 5' primer. Each TCR beta cDNA molecule received a unique molecular identifier from a template-switch 5' adaptor carrying 12 random nucleotides. Each sample yielded at least 2.5 million CDR3-containing paired-end reads. First-strand cDNA was synthesized from all RNA with the Mint cDNA synthesis kit, primed by a TRBC-specific oligonucleotide. All cDNA was treated with uracil-DNA glycosylase and then went through a first 18-cycle PCR with the universal primers M1SS and BC2_uni_R. Per the authors' processing: For normalization, 1 million high-quality reads were randomly selected from each sample, with every read carrying a distinct molecular identifier. Reads sharing molecular identifiers were discarded rather than binned into consensus sequences. MiTCR, run with a Q25 quality threshold and the strictest error-elimination algorithm, handled CDR3 identification, clonotype clustering and error correction. A nonparametric unseen species model using Euler transformation provided a lower-bound estimate of total TCR beta diversity. TCRdb's own reprocessing of the public reads used fastp at Q25 and MiXCR and kept productive beta chains. Records with the same CDR3 protein are collapsed into one entry carrying the most frequent genes and DNA. TCRdb's processing, not the study's, gives the V and J calls here. In all, the sample holds more than 1 million distinct CDR3 sequences, and more than 35% of those were seen once. 18% of the sample is in the top ten clones.

Overall study results and their limits: Because profiling used bulk unsorted PBMCs, naive and antigen-experienced compartments could not be compared conclusively. As age increased, observed TCR beta diversity per million T cells dropped in a roughly linear way, and a significant reduction was already evident by age 40. Because donor CMV infection status was unknown, age-related changes in expanded clonotypes were potentially confounded. Estimates of total diversity based on one million sequenced T cells were regarded as lower bounds and as underestimates. Compared with the aged group, the long-lived group had more naive CD4+ T cells, fewer expanded clones and increased TCR diversity, a pattern suggesting age selection. There was a strong correlation between observed TCR beta diversity and the percentage of naive T cells measured by flow cytometry.

The donors were some 39 Caucasian individuals from Russia, aged roughly 6 to 100 years, who were systemically healthy. Each donor gave 8.5 to 10 milliliters of peripheral blood, collected into EDTA-treated Vacutainer tubes. PBMCs were isolated by Ficoll-Paque density-gradient centrifugation, with at least 7 million obtained per sample. Trizol reagent was used to extract total RNA from PBMCs, with at least 6 micrograms per sample. For every donor, an aliquot of PBMCs went through flow cytometry to measure the percentages of naive CD45RAhigh/CD27high T cells. Sequenced input: blood. This clonotype was obtained from a woman aged 55-75 years in good health. This receptor chain uses TRBV12-5 and TRBJ2-5; TRBD2 agrees with 7 junctional bases. The J call may be wrong; the DNA end is better matched by TRBJ2-7. The nucleotide sequence is given as TGTGCTAGTGGCCCACGGGGGGAGTACGAGCAGTACTTC. This gives the protein CASGPRGEYEQYF.